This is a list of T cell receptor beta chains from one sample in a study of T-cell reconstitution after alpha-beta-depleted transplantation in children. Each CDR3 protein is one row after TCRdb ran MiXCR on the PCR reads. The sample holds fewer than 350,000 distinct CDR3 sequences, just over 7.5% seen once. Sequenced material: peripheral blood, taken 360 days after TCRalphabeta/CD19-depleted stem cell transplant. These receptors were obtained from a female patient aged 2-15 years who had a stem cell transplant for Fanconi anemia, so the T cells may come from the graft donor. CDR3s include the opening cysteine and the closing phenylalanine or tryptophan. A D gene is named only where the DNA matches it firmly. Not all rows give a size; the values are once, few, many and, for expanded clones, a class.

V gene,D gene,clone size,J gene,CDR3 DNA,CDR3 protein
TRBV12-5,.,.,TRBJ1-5,TGTGCTAGTGGTTTGCATTCGCGGCAGGCCATTGTCAATCAGCCCCAGCATTTT,CASGLHSRQAIVNQPQHF
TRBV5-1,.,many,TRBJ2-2,TGCGCCAGAGCCCAGGTGCAGCGGCGAAACACCGGGGAGCTGTTTTTT,CARAQVQRRNTGELFF
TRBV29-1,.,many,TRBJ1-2,TGCAGCGTTGAAGGGACCTCCTATGGCTACACCTTC,CSVEGTSYGYTF
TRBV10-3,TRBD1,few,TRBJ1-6,TGTGCCATCAGTGCGACAGGGGCGACTTCACCCCTCCACTTT,CAISATGATSPLHF
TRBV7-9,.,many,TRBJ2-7,TGTGCCAGTACTGAGAGGTCCATACCGGTTTTC,CASTERSIPVF
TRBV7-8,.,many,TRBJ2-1,TGTGCCAGCACCCTAGACAGTTCTCTTGAGCAGTTCTTC,CASTLDSSLEQFF
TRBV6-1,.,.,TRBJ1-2,TGTGCCAGCAGTGAAGACCCGGTGAGCTATGGCTACACCTTC,CASSEDPVSYGYTF
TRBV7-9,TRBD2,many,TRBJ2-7,TGTGCCAGCAGCCCCCTAGCGGGCAGCTCCTACGAGCAGTACTTC,CASSPLAGSSYEQYF
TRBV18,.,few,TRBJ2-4,TGTGCCAGCTCATCTGGAGGGCTACTGGATCAGTACTTC,CASSSGGLLDQYF
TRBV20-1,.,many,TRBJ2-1,TGCAGTGCTCGAGAGGCTAATGCCTACAATGAGCAGTTCTTC,CSAREANAYNEQFF
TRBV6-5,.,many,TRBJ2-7,TGTGCCAGCAGTTACTCGGGGGTCTCCTACGAGCAGTACTTC,CASSYSGVSYEQYF
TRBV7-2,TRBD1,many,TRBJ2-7,TGTGCCAGCAGCCGAAGCTCAGGGACAGCCTACGAGCAGTACTTC,CASSRSSGTAYEQYF
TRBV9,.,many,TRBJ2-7,TGTGCCAGCAACCGCGTAGAAGGACTAATGGACTACGAGCAGTACTTC,CASNRVEGLMDYEQYF
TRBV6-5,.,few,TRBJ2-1,TGTGCCAGCAGTTACTCGAGTGTAGGGCAGAATGAGCAGTTCTTC,CASSYSSVGQNEQFF
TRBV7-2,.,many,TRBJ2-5,TGTGCCAGCAGCTTAGCAGGGGAGGCCCAGTACTTC,CASSLAGEAQYF
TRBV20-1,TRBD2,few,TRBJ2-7,TGCAGTGCTAGCCTCGGGACTAGCGGGGATCCCTACGAGCAGTACTTC,CSASLGTSGDPYEQYF
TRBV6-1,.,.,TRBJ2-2,TGTGCCAGCACCATTATAGCCCTAGCGAACACCGGGGAGCTGTTTTTT,CASTIIALANTGELFF
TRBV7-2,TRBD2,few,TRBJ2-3,TGTGCCAGCAGCTCCCGTTATCCAGCGGGAGGCGCATCCGCGATCACAGATACGCAGTATTTT,CASSSRYPAGGASAITDTQYF
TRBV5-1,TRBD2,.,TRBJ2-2,TGCGCCAGCAGCTTGGTTTCGGTGACTAGCGGGAGCGGGGAGCTGTTTTTT,CASSLVSVTSGSGELFF
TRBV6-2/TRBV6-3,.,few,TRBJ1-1,TGTGCCAGCAGCTACGACCCCTGGCGGGGGAGAGGCACTGAAGCTTTCTTT,CASSYDPWRGRGTEAFF
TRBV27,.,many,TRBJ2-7,TGTGCCAGCTACTCGCGTTACGAGCAGTACTTC,CASYSRYEQYF
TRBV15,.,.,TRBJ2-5,TGTGCCACCAGCAGATATGGAGGGACAGCCATTAAGGAGACCCAGTACTTC,CATSRYGGTAIKETQYF
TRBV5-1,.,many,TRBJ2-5,TGCGCCAGCAGCTTGACAGGACTTAGCCAAGAGACCCAGTACTTC,CASSLTGLSQETQYF
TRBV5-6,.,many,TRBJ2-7,TGTGCCAGCAGCTTGAATGGGCCGAAGCAGTACTTC,CASSLNGPKQYF
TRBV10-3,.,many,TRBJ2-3,TGTGCCATCAGTGAGACGAACACAGATACGCAGTATTTT,CAISETNTDTQYF
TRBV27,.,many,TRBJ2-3,TGTGCCACAAGGGACTTCTTCACAGATACGCAGTATTTT,CATRDFFTDTQYF
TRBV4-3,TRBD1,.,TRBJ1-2,TGCGCCAGCAGCCTAAGACTGGACAGGGAAGTGCAGGGCTACACCTTC,CASSLRLDREVQGYTF
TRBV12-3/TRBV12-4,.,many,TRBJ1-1,TGTGCCAGCAGGGATCCAGCCCTCTGGATCAACACTGAAGCTTTCTTT,CASRDPALWINTEAFF
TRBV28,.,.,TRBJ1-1,TGTGCCAGCAGTTTAGTTGCCAGCCACACTGAAGCTTTCTTT,CASSLVASHTEAFF
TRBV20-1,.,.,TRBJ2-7,TGCAGTGCTAGATCCAGCACAGGTATCTACGAGCAGTACTTC,CSARSSTGIYEQYF
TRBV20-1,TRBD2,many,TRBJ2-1,TGCAGTGCTAGAGTCCTGAGCGGGAGGGCGAGCAATGAGCAGTTCTTC,CSARVLSGRASNEQFF
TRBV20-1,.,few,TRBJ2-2,TGCAGTGCCCAGAGGGGACGGCCACAGGTCGGGGAGCTGTTTTTT,CSAQRGRPQVGELFF
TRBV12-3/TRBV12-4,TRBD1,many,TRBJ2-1,TGTGCCAGCAGTGACCCCAGCGTGGGACAGGGTTACAATGAGCAGTTCTTC,CASSDPSVGQGYNEQFF
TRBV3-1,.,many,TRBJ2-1,TGTGCCAGCAGCCAAGTTTATAGGGCTAGATGGCAGTTCTTC,CASSQVYRARWQFF
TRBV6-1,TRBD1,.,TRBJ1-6,TGTGCCAGCAGGACAGGGGGCGCGAATTCACCCCTCCACTTT,CASRTGGANSPLHF
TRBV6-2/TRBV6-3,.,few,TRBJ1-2,TGTGCCAGCAGTAGAGGGTGGTCCTCCTATGGCTACACCTTC,CASSRGWSSYGYTF
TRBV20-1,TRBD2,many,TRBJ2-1,TGCAGTGCAGGCTTGGGACTAGCGGACTACAATGAGCAGTTCTTC,CSAGLGLADYNEQFF
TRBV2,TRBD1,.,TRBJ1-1,TGTGCCAGCAGTGAGCAGGGGGCGTGGGGTGAAGCTTTCTTT,CASSEQGAWGEAFF
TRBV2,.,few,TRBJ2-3,TGTGCCAGCAATACGCGTCGGCTCGATACGCAGTATTTT,CASNTRRLDTQYF
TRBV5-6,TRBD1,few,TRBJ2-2,TGTGCCAGCAGCCCTGGACAGGGCTTCTTTACCGGGGAGCTGTTTTTT,CASSPGQGFFTGELFF